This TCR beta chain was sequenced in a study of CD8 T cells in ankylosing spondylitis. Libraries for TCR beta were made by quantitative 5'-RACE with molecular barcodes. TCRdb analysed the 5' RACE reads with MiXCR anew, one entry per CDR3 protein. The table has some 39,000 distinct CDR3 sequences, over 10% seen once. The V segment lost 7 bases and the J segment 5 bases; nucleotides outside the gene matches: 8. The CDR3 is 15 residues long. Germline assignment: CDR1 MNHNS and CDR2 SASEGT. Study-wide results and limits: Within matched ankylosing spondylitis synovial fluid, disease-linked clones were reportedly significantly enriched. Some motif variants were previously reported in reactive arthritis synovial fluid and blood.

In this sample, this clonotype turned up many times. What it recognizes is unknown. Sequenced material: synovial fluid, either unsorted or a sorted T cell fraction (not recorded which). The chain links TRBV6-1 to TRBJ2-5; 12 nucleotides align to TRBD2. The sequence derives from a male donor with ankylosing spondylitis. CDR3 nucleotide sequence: TGTGCCAGCAACCCAGGACTAGCGGGGTGGGAGACCCAGTACTTC. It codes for CASNPGLAGWETQYF.